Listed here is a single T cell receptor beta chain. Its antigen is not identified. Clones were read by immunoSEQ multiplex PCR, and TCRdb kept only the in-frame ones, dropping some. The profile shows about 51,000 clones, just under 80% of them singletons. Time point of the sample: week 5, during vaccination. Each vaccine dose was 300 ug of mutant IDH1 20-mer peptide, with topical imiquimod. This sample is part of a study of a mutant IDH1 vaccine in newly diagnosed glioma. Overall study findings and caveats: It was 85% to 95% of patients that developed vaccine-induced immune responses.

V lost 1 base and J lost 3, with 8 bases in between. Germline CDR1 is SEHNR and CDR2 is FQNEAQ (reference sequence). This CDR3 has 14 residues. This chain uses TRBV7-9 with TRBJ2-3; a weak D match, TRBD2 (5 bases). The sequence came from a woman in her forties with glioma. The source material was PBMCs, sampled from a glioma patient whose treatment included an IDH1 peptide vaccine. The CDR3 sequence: CASSLDPGTDTQYF. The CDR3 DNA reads TGTGCCAGCAGCTTAGATCCGGGAACAGATACGCAGTATTTT.